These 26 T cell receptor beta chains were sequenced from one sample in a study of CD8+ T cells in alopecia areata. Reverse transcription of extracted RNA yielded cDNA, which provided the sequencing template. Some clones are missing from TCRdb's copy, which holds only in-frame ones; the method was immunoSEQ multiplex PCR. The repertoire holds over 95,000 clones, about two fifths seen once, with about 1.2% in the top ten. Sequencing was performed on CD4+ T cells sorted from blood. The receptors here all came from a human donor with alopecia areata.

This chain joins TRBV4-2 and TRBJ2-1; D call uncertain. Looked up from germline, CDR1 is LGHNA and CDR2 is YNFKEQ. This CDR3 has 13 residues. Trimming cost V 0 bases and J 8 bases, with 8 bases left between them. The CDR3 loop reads CASSQERDYEQFF. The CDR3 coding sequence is TGTGCCAGCAGCCAAGAAAGGGATTATGAGCAGTTCTTC.

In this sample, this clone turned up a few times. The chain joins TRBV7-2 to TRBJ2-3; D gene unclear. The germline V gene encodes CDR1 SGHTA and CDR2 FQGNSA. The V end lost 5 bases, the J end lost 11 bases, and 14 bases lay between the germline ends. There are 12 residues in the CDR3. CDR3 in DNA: TGTGCCAGCAGCATCGACCCCCTGGGGCAGTATTTT. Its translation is CASSIDPLGQYF.

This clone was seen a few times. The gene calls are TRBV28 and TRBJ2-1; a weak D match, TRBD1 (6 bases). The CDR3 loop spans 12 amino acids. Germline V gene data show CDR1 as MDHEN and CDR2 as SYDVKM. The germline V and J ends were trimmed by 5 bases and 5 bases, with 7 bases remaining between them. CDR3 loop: CASSRTDNEQFF. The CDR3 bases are TGTGCCAGCAGTCGGACAGACAATGAGCAGTTCTTC.

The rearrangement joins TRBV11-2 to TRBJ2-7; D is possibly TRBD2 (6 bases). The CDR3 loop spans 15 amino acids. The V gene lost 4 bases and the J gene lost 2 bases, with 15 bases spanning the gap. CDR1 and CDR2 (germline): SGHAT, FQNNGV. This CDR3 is CASSSPIRGTYEQYF. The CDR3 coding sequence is TGTGCCAGCAGCTCCCCGATACGGGGGACCTACGAGCAGTACTTC.

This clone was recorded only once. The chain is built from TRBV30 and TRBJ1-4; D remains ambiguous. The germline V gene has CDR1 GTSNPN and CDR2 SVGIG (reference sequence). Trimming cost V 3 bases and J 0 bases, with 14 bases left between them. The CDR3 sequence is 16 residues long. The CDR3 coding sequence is TGTGCCTGGAGCCCGGGGTGGGGAACAACTAATGAAAAACTGTTTTTT. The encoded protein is CAWSPGWGTTNEKLFF.

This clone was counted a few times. CDR3 residues: CASSPSYTGYEQYF. CDR3 DNA sequence: TGTGCCAGCAGCCCGTCGTACACCGGCTACGAGCAGTACTTC. V gene TRBV7-9 combines with J gene TRBJ2-7; D remains unclear. The length of the CDR3 is 14 residues. V lost 5 bases to trimming and J lost 3 bases, with 14 bases between them. Germline assignment: CDR1 SEHNR and CDR2 FQNEAQ (reference sequence).

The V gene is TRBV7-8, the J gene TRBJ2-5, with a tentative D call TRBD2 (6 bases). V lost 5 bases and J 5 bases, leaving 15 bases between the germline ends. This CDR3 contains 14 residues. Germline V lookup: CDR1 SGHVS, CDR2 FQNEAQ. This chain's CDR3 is CASSQKWGRETQYF. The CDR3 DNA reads TGTGCCAGCAGCCAAAAATGGGGGAGGGAGACCCAGTACTTC.

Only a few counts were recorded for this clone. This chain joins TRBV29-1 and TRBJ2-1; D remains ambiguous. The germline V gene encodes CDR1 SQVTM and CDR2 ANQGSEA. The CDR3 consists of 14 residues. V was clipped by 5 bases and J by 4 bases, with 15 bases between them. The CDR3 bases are TGCAGCGTTCTCAAAGCTACGGGTTACAATGAGCAGTTCTTC. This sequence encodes CSVLKATGYNEQFF.

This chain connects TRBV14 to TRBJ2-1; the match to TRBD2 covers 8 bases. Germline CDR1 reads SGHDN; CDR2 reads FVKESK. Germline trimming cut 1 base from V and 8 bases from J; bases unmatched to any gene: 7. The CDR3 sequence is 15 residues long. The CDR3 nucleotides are TGTGCCAGCAGCCAAGTGTTCGGGAGGGTGTATGAGCAGTTCTTC. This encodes CASSQVFGRVYEQFF.

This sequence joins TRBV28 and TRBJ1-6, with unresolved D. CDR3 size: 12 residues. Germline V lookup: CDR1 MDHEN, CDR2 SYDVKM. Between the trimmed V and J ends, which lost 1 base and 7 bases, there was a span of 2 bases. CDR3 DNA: TGTGCCAGCAGTTTATCCAATTCACCCCTCCACTTT. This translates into CASSLSNSPLHF.

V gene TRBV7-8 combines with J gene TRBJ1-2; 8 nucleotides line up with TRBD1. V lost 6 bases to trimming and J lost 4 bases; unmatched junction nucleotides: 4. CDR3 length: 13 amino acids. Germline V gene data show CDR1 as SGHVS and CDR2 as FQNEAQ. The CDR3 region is CASSRDRGYGYTF. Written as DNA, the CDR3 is TGTGCCAGCAGTCGTGACAGGGGCTATGGCTACACCTTC.

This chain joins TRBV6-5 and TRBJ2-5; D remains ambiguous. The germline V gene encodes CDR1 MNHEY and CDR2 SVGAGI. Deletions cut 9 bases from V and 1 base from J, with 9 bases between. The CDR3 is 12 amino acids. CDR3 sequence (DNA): TGTGCCAGTTCGACGGCCCAAGAGACCCAGTACTTC. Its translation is CASSTAQETQYF.

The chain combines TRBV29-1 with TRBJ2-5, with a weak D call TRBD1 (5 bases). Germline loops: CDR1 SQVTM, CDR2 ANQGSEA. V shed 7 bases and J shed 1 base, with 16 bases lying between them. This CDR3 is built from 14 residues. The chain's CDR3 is CSGPPGHIQETQYF. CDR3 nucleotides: TGCAGCGGCCCTCCCGGACACATCCAAGAGACCCAGTACTTC.

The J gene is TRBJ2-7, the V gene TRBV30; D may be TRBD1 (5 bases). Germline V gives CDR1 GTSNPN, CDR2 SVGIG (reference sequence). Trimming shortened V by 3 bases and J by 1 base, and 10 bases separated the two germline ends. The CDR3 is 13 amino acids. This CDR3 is CAWSGQGSYEQYF. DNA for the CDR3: TGTGCCTGGAGCGGTCAGGGATCCTACGAGCAGTACTTC.

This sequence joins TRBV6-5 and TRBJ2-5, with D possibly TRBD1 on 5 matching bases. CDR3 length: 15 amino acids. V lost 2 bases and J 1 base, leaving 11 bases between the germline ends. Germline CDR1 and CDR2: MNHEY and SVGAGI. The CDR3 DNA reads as TGTGCCAGCAGTTACGGGGTGGGGCGCCAAGAGACCCAGTACTTC. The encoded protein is CASSYGVGRQETQYF.

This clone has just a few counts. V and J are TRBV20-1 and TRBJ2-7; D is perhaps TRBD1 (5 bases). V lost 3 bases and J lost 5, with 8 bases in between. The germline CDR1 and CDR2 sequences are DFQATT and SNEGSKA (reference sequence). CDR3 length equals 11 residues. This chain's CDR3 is CSASSRDEQYF. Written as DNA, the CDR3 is TGCAGTGCTAGTTCCAGGGACGAGCAGTACTTC.

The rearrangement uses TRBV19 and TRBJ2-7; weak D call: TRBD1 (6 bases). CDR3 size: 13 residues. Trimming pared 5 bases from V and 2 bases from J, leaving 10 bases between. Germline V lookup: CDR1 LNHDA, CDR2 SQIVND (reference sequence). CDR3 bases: TGTGCCAGTAGTTACAGGGTACCCTACGAGCAGTACTTC. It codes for CASSYRVPYEQYF.

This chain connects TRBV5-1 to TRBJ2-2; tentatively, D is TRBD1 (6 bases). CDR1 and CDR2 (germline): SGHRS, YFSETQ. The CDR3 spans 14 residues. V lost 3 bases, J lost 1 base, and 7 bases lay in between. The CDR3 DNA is TGCGCCAGCAGCTCGGGACAGAACACCGGGGAGCTGTTTTTT. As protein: CASSSGQNTGELFF.

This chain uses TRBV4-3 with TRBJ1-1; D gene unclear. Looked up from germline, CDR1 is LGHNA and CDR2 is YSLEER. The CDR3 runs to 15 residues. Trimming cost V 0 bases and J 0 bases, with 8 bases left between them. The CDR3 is CASSQEMGLNTEAFF. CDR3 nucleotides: TGCGCCAGCAGCCAAGAAATGGGCTTGAACACTGAAGCTTTCTTT.

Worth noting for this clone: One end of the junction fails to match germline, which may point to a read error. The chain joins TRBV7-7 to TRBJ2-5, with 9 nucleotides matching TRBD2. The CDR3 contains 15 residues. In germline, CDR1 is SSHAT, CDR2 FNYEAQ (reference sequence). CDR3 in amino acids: CASSLGSGGQETQYF. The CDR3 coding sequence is TGTGCTAGCAGCTTAGGTAGCGGGGGACAAGAGACCCAGTACTTC. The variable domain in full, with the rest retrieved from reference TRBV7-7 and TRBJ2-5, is GAGVSQSPRYKVTKRGQDVTLRCDPISSHATLYWYQQALGQGPEFLTYFNYEAQPDKSGLPSDRFSAERPEGSISTLTIQRTEQRDSAMYRCASSLGSGGQETQYFGPGTRLLVL.

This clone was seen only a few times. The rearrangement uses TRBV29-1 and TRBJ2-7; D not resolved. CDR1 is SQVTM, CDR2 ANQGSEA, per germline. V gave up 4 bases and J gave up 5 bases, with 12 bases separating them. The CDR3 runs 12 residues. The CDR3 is CSVAKVMDEQYF. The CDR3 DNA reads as TGCAGCGTTGCCAAGGTTATGGACGAGCAGTACTTC.

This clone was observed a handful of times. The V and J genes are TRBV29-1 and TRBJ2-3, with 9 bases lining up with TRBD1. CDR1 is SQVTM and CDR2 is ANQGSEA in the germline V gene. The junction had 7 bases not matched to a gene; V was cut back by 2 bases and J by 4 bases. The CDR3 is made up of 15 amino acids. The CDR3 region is CSVELGTGTADTQYF. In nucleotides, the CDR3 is TGCAGCGTTGAACTCGGGACAGGGACCGCAGATACGCAGTATTTT.

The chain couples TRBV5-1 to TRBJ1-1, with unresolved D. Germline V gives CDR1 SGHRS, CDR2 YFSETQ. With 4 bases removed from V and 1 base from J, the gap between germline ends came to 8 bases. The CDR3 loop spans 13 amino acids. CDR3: CASSRLGNTEAFF. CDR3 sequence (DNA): TGCGCCAGCAGCCGGCTGGGGAACACTGAAGCTTTCTTT.

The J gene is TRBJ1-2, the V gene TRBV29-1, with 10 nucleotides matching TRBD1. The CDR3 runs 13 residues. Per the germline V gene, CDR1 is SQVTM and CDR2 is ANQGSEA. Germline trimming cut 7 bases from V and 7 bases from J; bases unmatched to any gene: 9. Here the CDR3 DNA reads TGCAGCGCCACGACAGGGGGCGCGGTTGGCTACACCTTC. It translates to CSATTGGAVGYTF. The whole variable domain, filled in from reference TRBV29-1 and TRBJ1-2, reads SAVISQKPSRDICQRGTSLTIQCQVDSQVTMMFWYRQQPGQSLTLIATANQGSEATYESGFVIDKFPISRPNLTFSTLTVSNMSPEDSSIYLCSATTGGAVGYTFGSGTRLTVV.

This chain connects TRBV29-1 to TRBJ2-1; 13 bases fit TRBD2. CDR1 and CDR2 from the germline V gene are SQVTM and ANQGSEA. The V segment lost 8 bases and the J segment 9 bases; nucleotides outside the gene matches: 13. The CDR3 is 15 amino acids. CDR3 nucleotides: TGCAGCACCCACACCGGACTAGCGGGAGCTGTTGAGCAGTTCTTC. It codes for CSTHTGLAGAVEQFF.

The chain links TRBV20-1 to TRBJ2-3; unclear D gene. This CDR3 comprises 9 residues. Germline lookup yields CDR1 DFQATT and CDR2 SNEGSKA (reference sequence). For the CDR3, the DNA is TGCAGCGCCGGGCATACGCAGTATTTT. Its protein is CSAGHTQYF.